This T cell receptor beta chain was observed in a study of T cell responses to AZD1222 COVID-19 vaccine. The CDR3 consists of 15 residues. V shed 2 bases and J shed 4 bases, with 13 bases lying between them. Germline CDR1 is SGHNT and CDR2 is YENEEA. Note on this clone: Antigen: not known.

Points from the study as a whole: Females outnumbered males among donors, who were mostly white British; clonal diversity was possibly underestimated. Spike regions recognized by vaccine-associated CD4 TCRs spanned the protein, led by 160-218 and 743-854. Repertoires were obtained only post-peak T cell response. Two AZD1222 doses significantly raised spike-specific TCR breadth and depth over controls.

Data came from immunoSEQ multiplex PCR; TCRdb stores just in-frame clones and leaves some out. The sample lists about 120,000 clones, about 90% occurring once. V usage is TRBV11-3 and J usage is TRBJ2-3, with TRBD2 as a possible D gene (6 bases). The specimen was peripheral blood, collected on day 0 of AZD1222 vaccination. This clonotype was obtained from an adult in good health. CDR3 sequence: CASSLFGSDADTQYF. The CDR3 coding sequence is TGTGCCAGCAGCTTATTCGGGAGCGACGCAGATACGCAGTATTTT.